Below, one TCR beta chain is given with its context. Antigen: not known. This record comes from a study of early T cells in non-severe SARS-CoV-2 infection. Study information: Unpaired chains resulted from sequencing bulk RNA of unsorted whole blood. Findings and limits, study-wide: Anti-spike CD8 specificities were favored by VDJdb matching, whose results missed private and CD4 specificities.

Tagging with unique molecular identifiers was applied to individual cDNA molecules. TCRdb reprocessed the 5' RACE reads with MiXCR, giving one entry per CDR3 protein. Of 60,000 to 75,000 distinct CDR3 sequences in the sample, around 10% were seen once. The TCR sequence derives from an adult who was a healthcare worker with PCR-confirmed SARS-CoV-2 infection or an uninfected control (not recorded which). Sample: whole blood, taken at baseline.

The CDR3 bases are TGCGCCAGCAGCCAAGACGGGTGGGAGCAGTACTTC. Translated, it gives CASSQDGWEQYF. The chain has TRBV4-3 and TRBJ2-7; D remains unclear. With 0 bases removed from V and 7 bases from J, the gap between germline ends came to 7 bases. The CDR3 is 12 amino acids. From germline, CDR1 is LGHNA and CDR2 YSLEER.